The clone carrying this T cell receptor beta chain was seen at least ten times. The CDR3 is 15 amino acids. Trimming took 3 bases from V and 0 from J, leaving 10 bases between them. The germline gives CDR1 LGHNA, CDR2 YNFKEQ. Isolating PBMCs gave at least 6 million of these cells per sample. The record originates from a study of blood T cells in healthy people across ages. A second PCR of 7 to 11 cycles used a sample-barcoded 5' primer and a J-beta primer mix. MiXCR was run by TCRdb on the 5' RACE reads, yielding one entry per CDR3 protein. In the table there are approximately 2,000,000 distinct CDR3 sequences, 30% to 40% of which are singletons.

The TCR originated in a human donor in good health. Sequenced input: blood. The V call is TRBV4-2, the J call TRBJ2-3; perhaps TRBD2 as D (5 bases). CDR3 amino acids: CASSQTTPSTDTQYF. DNA for the CDR3: TGTGCCAGCAGCCAGACTACTCCTAGCACAGATACGCAGTATTTT.